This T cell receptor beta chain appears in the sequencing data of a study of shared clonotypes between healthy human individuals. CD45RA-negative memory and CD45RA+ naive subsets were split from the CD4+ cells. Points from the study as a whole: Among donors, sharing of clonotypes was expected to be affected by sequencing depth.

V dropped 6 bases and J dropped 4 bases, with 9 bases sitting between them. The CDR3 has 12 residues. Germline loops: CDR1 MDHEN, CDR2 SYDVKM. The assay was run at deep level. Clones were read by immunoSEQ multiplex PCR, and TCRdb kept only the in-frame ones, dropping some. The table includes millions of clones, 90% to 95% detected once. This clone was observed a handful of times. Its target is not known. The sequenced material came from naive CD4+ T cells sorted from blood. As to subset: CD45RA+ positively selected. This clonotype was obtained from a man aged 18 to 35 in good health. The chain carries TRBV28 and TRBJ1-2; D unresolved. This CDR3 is CASSHSFYGYTF. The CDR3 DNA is TGTGCCAGCAGCCATTCTTTCTATGGCTACACCTTC.